This entry concerns a single T cell receptor (beta chain). Other DNA variants within this sample encode the same CDR3. These data come from a study of blood T cell repertoires in COVID-19. Study as a whole: Some COVID-19 samples were acute and others convalescent; all came from the United States, Italy and Spain. Sample material is recorded as cDNA or gDNA derived from T cells, B-cell-depleted T cells, or PBMCs.

The V end was cut by 9 bases, the J end by 1 base, with 14 bases between. The germline gives CDR1 KGHDR, CDR2 SFDVKD. This CDR3 spans 15 amino acids. As originally analysed: Amplifying reference gene primers gave estimates of nucleated cell counts. Here immunoSEQ multiplex PCR was the method, and the copy in TCRdb shows in-frame clones only, minus some. V, J and clone size were drawn from that table, and D and trimming were deduced from the DNA. The sample has about 80,000 clones; about 91% are singletons. The chain combines TRBV24-1 with TRBJ2-2, with D perhaps TRBD1 (6 bases). This receptor was identified in a man in his 70s with active or convalescent COVID-19. The sequenced material came from peripheral blood. The CDR3 DNA sequence: TGTGCCACCGGTCGGACAGACCTGAACACCGGGGAGCTGTTTTTT. Protein product: CATGRTDLNTGELFF.